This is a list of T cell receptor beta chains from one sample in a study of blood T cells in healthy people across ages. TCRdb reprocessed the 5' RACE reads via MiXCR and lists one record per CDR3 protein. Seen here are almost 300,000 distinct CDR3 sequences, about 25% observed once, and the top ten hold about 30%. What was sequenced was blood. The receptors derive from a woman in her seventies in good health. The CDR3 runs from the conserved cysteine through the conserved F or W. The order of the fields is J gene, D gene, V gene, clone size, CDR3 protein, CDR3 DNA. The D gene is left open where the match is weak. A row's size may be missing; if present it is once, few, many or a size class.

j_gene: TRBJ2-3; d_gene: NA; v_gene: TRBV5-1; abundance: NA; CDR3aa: CASSIGGFTDTQYF; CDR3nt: TGCGCCAGCAGTATCGGGGGCTTCACAGATACGCAGTATTTT
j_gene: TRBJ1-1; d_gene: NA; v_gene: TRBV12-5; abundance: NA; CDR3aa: CASGLVHLNFNTEAFF; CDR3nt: TGTGCTAGTGGTTTGGTACATCTGAATTTCAACACTGAAGCTTTCTTT
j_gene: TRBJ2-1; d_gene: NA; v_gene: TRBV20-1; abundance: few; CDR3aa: CSAFDGTYYNEQFF; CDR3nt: TGCAGTGCTTTCGACGGGACATACTACAATGAGCAGTTCTTC
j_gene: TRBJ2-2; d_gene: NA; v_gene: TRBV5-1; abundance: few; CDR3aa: CASSFTGNSPGELFF; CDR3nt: TGCGCCAGCAGCTTTACGGGGAATTCACCCGGGGAGCTGTTTTTT
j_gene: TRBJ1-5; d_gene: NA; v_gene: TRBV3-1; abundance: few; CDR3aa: CASSDGFSNQPQHF; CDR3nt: TGTGCCAGCAGCGATGGATTTAGCAATCAGCCCCAGCATTTT
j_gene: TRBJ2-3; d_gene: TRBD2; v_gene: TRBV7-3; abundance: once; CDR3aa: CSSSLMGGRPDTQYF; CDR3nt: TGTTCCAGCAGCTTAATGGGCGGGAGACCAGATACGCAGTATTTT
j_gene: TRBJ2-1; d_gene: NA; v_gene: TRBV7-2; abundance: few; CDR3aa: CASSSDPRYNEQFF; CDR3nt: TGTGCCAGCAGCTCGGACCCACGCTACAATGAGCAGTTCTTC
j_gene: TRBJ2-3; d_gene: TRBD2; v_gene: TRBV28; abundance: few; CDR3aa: CASSQETSGSTDTQYF; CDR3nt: TGTGCCAGCAGCCAAGAGACTAGCGGGAGCACAGATACGCAGTATTTT
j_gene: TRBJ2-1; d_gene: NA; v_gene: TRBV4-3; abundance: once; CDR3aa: CASSRTDGNEQFF; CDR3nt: TGCGCCAGCAGCCGAACAGACGGCAATGAGCAGTTCTTC
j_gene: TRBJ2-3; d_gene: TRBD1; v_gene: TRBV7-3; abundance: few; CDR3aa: CASSTGQGSDTQYF; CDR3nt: TGTGCCAGCAGCACGGGACAGGGCTCAGATACGCAGTATTTT
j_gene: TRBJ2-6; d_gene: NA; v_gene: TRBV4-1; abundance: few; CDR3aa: CASSPRDLSGANVLTF; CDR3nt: TGCGCCAGCAGCCCCAGGGATCTATCCGGGGCCAACGTCCTGACTTTC
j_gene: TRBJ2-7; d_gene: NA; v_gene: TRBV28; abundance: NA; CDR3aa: CASSSTVPYEQYF; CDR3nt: TGTGCCAGCAGTTCGACAGTTCCCTACGAGCAGTACTTC
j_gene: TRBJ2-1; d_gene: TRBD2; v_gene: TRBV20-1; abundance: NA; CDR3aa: CSASTLSGRASDNEQFF; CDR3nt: TGCAGTGCTAGTACCCTAAGCGGGAGGGCCTCCGACAATGAGCAGTTCTTC
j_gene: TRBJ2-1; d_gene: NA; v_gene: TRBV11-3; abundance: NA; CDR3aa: CASSLEPANNEQFF; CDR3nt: TGTGCCAGCAGCTTAGAGCCGGCTAACAATGAGCAGTTCTTC
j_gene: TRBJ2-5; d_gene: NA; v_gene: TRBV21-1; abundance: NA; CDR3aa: CASSGRTETKSEQYF; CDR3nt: TGTGCCAGCAGCGGAAGGACAGAGACCAAGAGTGAGCAGTACTTC